This T cell receptor (beta chain) is from a study of blood T cell repertoires in COVID-19. In this sample, this clone turned up once. The assay was immunoSEQ multiplex PCR, and TCRdb's table has in-frame clones only and misses some. This repertoire shows about 64,000 clones, roughly four fifths found once; its top ten account for 5.3%. V shed 2 bases and J shed 3 bases, with 15 bases lying between them. This CDR3 is built from 15 residues. In germline, CDR1 is SGHRS, CDR2 YFSETQ. The receptor was derived from a human donor in a cohort sampled during active COVID-19. This chain links TRBV5-1 with TRBJ2-7, with D possibly TRBD1 on 6 matching bases. Sample: peripheral blood. CDR3 region: CASSLGAGALYEQYF. The CDR3 bases are TGCGCCAGCAGCTTAGGGGCAGGGGCCCTCTACGAGCAGTACTTC.